This T cell receptor beta chain is from a study of T-cell reconstitution after alpha-beta-depleted transplantation in children. Unique molecular identifiers were used in preparing the TCRbeta library. TCRdb reprocessed the PCR reads via MiXCR and lists one record per CDR3 protein. The table includes hundreds of thousands of distinct CDR3 sequences, about 11% detected once. This clonotype has just a few counts. Germline lookup yields CDR1 LNHNV and CDR2 YYDKDF (reference sequence). This CDR3 contains 14 residues. V was shortened by 3 bases and J by 2 bases, with 10 bases between the two germline ends. V gene TRBV15 combines with J gene TRBJ2-5; D perhaps matches TRBD1 (5 bases). The TCR sequence derives from a human donor who donated a stem cell graft to a child with acute myeloid leukemia. The input for sequencing was PBMCs from the stem cell graft donor, taken from the stem cell graft. The CDR3 sequence is CATSSRTQQETQYF. The CDR3 region has the DNA TGTGCCACCAGCAGCCGGACACAGCAAGAGACCCAGTACTTC.